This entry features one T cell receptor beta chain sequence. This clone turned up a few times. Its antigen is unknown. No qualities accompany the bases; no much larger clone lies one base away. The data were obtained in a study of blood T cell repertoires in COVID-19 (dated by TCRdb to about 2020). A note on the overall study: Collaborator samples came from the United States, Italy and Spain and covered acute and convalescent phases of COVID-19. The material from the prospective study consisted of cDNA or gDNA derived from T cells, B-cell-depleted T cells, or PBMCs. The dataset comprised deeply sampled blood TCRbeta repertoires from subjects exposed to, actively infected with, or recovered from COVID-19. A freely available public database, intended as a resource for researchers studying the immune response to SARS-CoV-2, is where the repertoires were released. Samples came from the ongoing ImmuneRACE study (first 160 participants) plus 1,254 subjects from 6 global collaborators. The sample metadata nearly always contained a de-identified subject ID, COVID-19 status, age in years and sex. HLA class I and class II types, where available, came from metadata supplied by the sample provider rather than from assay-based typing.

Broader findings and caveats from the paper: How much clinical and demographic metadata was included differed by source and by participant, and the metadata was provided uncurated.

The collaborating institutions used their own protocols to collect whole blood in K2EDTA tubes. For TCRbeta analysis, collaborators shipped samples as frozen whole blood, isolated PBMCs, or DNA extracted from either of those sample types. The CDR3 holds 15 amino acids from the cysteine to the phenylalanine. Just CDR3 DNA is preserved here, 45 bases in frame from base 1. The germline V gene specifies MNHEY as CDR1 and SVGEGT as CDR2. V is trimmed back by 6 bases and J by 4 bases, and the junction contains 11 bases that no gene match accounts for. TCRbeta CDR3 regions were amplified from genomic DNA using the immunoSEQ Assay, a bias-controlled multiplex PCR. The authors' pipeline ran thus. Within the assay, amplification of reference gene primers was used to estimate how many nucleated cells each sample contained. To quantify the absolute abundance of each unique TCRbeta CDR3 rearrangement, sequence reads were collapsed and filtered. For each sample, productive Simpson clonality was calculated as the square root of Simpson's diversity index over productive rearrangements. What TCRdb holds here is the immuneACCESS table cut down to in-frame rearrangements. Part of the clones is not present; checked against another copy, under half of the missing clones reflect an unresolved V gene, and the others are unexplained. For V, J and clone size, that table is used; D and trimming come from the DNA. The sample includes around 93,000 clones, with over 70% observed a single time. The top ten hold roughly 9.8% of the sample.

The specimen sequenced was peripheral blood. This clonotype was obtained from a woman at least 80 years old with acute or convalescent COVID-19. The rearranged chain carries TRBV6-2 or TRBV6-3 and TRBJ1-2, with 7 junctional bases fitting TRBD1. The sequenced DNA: TGTGCCAGCAGCCCCGACAGGGTTGGTTTCTATGGCTACACCTTC. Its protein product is CASSPDRVGFYGYTF.